This TCR beta chain is drawn from a study of immune evolution from preneoplasia to lung adenocarcinoma. Study findings and constraints: Clonality was highest in normal lung, lower in later-stage lesions apparently.

CDR3 size: 14 residues. V lost 5 bases and J 12 bases, leaving 20 bases between the germline ends. CDR1 is SGHAT, CDR2 FQNNGV, per germline. Comment on this clone: What it binds is unknown.

The data were produced by immunoSEQ multiplex PCR, yet TCRdb's version contains in-frame clones alone and is incomplete. The table records 9,900 or so clones, over 60% of them present only once. V usage is TRBV11-2 and J usage is TRBJ2-1; D might be TRBD2 (6 bases). Material for sequencing was FFPE normal lung tissue adjacent to the tumor. The origin of this receptor is a person aged 60 to 70 with lung adenocarcinoma. Some clones in this sample may be carry-over from other donors' samples. CDR3 region: CASSPAGNRAPQFF. CDR3 in DNA: TGTGCCAGCAGCCCCGCGGGGAACCGCGCCCCGCAGTTCTTC. Variable domain in full (rest from reference TRBV11-2 and TRBJ2-1): EAGVAQSPRYKIIEKRQSVAFWCNPISGHATLYWYQQILGQGPKLLIQFQNNGVVDDSQLPKDRFSAERLKGVDSTLKIQPAKLEDSAVYLCASSPAGNRAPQFFGPGTRLTVL.